The 13 T cell receptor beta chains listed next were all sequenced from one sample in a study of T cell clonality in common variable immunodeficiency. Profiled with immunoSEQ multiplex PCR; TCRdb holds only in-frame clones, not every one. The data show tens of thousands of clones, with none appearing a single time. The sample taken for sequencing was peripheral blood mononuclear cells. Source of these receptors: a person between 18 and 70 years old in good health.

This clone has at least ten counts. The DNA ends 3 residues before the CDR3 does, and the rest of the CDR3 is filled in from the germline J gene. The genes are TRBV28 and TRBJ2-1; D gene unclear. Trimming removed 2 bases at V and 4 bases at J, with 6 bases between. CDR3 size: 13 residues. Germline-derived CDR1 and CDR2 are MDHEN and SYDVKM. The CDR3 bases that were read are TGTGCCAGCAGTTTAAGGGTTTACAATGAG. Translated: CASSLRVYNE. The whole CDR3 sequence reads CASSLRVYNEQFF.

This clone came up many times. With the read ending 3 residues before the CDR3 end, the germline J gene is used to fill in that end. The chain couples TRBV28 to TRBJ1-5; no clear D gene. The CDR3 spans 14 residues. Looked up from germline, CDR1 is MDHEN and CDR2 is SYDVKM. V was shortened by 8 bases and J by 0 bases, with 11 bases between the two germline ends. CDR3 loop: CASRDFHSNQPQHF. Partial CDR3 DNA: TGTGCCAGCCGAGACTTTCATAGCAATCAGCCC.

This clone showed up many times. The missing CDR3 end, 3 residues past where the read stops, is filled in from the germline J gene. The chain links TRBV20-1 to TRBJ2-3; weak D call: TRBD1 (6 bases). CDR3 length: 14 residues. The V gene lost 6 bases and the J gene lost 0 bases, with 13 bases spanning the gap. CDR1 is DFQATT, CDR2 SNEGSKA, per germline (reference sequence). The sequenced CDR3 bases are TGCAGTGCCCCACAGGGTGGGAGCACAGATACG. This encodes CSAPQGGSTDT. The whole CDR3 protein reads CSAPQGGSTDTQYF.

This clone was detected ten times or more. The read stops 3 residues short of the end of the CDR3; the missing end is completed from the germline J gene. The chain couples TRBV28 to TRBJ2-5; D possibly corresponds to TRBD1 (5 bases). This CDR3 contains 15 residues. Germline V CDR1 and CDR2: MDHEN, SYDVKM. V was cut by 2 bases and J by 2 bases, with 12 bases left in between. Partial CDR3 DNA: TGTGCCAGCAGTTTAAGTAGGACAATTCAAGAGACC. Translated, it gives CASSLSRTIQET. The whole CDR3 protein reads CASSLSRTIQETQYF.

Worth noting for this clone: Coverage ceases 3 residues before the CDR3 finishes, and the germline J gene fills in the end. The chain recombines TRBV19 with TRBJ2-1, with 8 positions matching TRBD2. Unmatched junction bases numbered 1, after V lost 3 bases and J lost 6 bases. This CDR3 contains 13 residues. Germline V gives CDR1 LNHDA, CDR2 SQIVND (reference sequence). CDR3 region: CASSMGTSNEQFF. CDR3 bases read: TGTGCCAGTAGTATGGGGACTAGCAATGAG.

This clone came up many times. Read sequence stops 3 residues before the CDR3 end, and the germline J gene provides the missing end. The J gene is TRBJ2-7, the V gene TRBV7-9, with 8 bases identical to TRBD2. Per the germline V gene, CDR1 is SEHNR and CDR2 is FQNEAQ (reference sequence). The CDR3 length is 12 residues. V lost 11 bases to trimming and J lost 2 bases; unmatched junction nucleotides: 5. The CDR3 protein is CAFSGGTYEQYF. Incomplete CDR3 DNA: TGTGCCTTTTCGGGGGGGACCTACGAG.

This clone was seen many times. Read coverage stops 3 residues before the CDR3 terminus; the germline J gene supplies the remainder. The chain combines TRBV14 with TRBJ2-7; D possibly corresponds to TRBD1 (6 bases). CDR1 and CDR2 from the germline V gene are SGHDN and FVKESK. V lost 0 bases, J lost 4 bases, and 16 bases lay in between. The CDR3 contains 16 residues. The sequenced CDR3 bases are TGTGCCAGCAGCCAAGAATTTGGGGGCGCCTCTTACGAG. It translates to CASSQEFGGASYE. The entire CDR3 protein is CASSQEFGGASYEQYF.

This clone has a count of ten or more. The CDR3 goes on 3 residues after the read ends, and that part is filled in from the germline J gene. The chain has TRBV20-1 and TRBJ2-3, with 8 positions matching TRBD2. Germline-derived CDR1 and CDR2 are DFQATT and SNEGSKA (reference sequence). The J segment lost 0 bases and the V segment lost 1 base, leaving 9 bases of the junction unmatched. The CDR3 has 17 residues. The CDR3 DNA, read in part, is TGCAGTGCTAGAGGGCCCCAACTAGCGGCTAGCACAGATACG. It specifies CSARGPQLAASTDT. The full-length CDR3 reads as CSARGPQLAASTDTQYF.

In this sample, this clone turned up many times. The read terminates 3 residues before the CDR3 end, so the remaining end is supplied by the germline J gene. V and J are TRBV7-8 and TRBJ2-1; 12 bases agree with TRBD2. Germline V CDR1 and CDR2: SGHVS, FQNEAQ. The CDR3 is made up of 18 amino acids. V gave up 3 bases and J gave up 0 bases; unmatched junction bases: 6. The CDR3 bases that were read are TGTGCCAGCAGCTTGTTCGGACTAGCGGGAAACTCCTACAATGAG. This translates into CASSLFGLAGNSYNE. The full-length CDR3 reads as CASSLFGLAGNSYNEQFF.

This clone was counted at least ten times. The CDR3 is cut off 3 residues early in the read; its end comes from the germline J gene. This chain connects TRBV5-1 to TRBJ2-5; 8 bases are shared with TRBD1. Trimming took 0 bases from V and 5 from J; bases not matched to a gene: 6. CDR3 size: 15 residues. Germline V lookup: CDR1 SGHRS, CDR2 YFSETQ. The CDR3 bases that were read are TGCGCCAGCAGCTTGGTTTCAGGGGGCCCTGAGACC. Amino acid sequence: CASSLVSGGPET. The entire CDR3 protein reads CASSLVSGGPETQYF.

This clone came up many times. The read comes to an end 3 residues before the CDR3 does, leaving the germline J gene to fill in the end. V usage is TRBV6-1 and J usage is TRBJ2-7; 10 positions agree with TRBD2. The CDR3 contains 15 residues. Germline CDR1 MNHNS, CDR2 SASEGT. Unmatched junction bases numbered 5, after V lost 1 base and J lost 5 bases. Incomplete CDR3 DNA: TGTGCCAGCAGTGAAGGGGGGACTAGCGCCCACGAG. It is translated as CASSEGGTSAHE. The complete CDR3 reads CASSEGGTSAHEQYF.

In this sample, this clone turned up many times. Sequencing ends 3 residues short of the CDR3 end; the germline J gene provides the rest. J is TRBJ2-3 and V is TRBV20-1, with 7 bases matching TRBD2. J lost 2 bases, V lost 6 bases, and 5 bases had no gene match. Germline CDR1 reads DFQATT; CDR2 reads SNEGSKA (reference sequence). This CDR3 contains 13 residues. CDR3 DNA (partial): TGCAGTGCAACCGGGACTACCACAGATACG. It codes for CSATGTTTDT. The complete CDR3 reads CSATGTTTDTQYF.

Ten or more counts support this clone. The read terminates 3 residues ahead of where the CDR3 ends, so the germline J gene completes it. The genes are TRBV7-9 and TRBJ2-1; 8 bases line up with TRBD2. The germline V gene has CDR1 SEHNR and CDR2 FQNEAQ (reference sequence). CDR3 length: 15 residues. The J segment lost 4 bases and the V segment lost 4 bases, leaving 6 bases of the junction unmatched. The CDR3 bases that were read are TGTGCCAGCAGCTCCACTAGCGGCTCTTACAATGAG. It codes for CASSSTSGSYNE. From start to end, the CDR3 is CASSSTSGSYNEQFF.